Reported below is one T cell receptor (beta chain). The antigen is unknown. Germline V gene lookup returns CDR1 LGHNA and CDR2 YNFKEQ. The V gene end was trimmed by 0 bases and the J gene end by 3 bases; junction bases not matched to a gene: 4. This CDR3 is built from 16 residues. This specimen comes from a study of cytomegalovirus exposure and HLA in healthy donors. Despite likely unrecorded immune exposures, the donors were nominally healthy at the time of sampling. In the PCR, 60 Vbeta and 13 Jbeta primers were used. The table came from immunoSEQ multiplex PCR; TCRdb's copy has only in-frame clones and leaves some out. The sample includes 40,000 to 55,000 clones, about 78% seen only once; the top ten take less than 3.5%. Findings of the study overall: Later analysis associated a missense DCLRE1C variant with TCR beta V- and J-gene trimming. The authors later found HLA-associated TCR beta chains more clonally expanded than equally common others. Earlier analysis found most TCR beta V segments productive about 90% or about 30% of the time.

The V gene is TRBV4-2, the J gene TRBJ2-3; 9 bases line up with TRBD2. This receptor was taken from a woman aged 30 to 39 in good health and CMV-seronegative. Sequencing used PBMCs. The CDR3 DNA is TGTGCCAGCAGCCAAGAGGGGACTAGCCATACAGATACGCAGTATTTT. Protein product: CASSQEGTSHTDTQYF.